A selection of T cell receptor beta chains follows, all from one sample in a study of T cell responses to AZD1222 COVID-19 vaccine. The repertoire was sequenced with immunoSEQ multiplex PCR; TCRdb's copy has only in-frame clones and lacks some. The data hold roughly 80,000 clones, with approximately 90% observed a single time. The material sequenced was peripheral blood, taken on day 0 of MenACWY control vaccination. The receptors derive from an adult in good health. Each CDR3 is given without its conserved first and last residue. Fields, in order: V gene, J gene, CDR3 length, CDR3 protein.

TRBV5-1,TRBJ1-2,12,ASSLEGQNYGYT
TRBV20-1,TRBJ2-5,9,SASAQETQY
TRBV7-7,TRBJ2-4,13,ASSFTGTPKNIQY
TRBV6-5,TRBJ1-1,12,ASSYSTPNTEAF
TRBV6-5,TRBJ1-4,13,ASSYGGGGYEKLF
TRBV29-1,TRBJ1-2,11,SVPVTGGYGYT
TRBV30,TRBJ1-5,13,AWSVIGGVGQPQH
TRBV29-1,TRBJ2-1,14,SVEAPPGTSGNEQF
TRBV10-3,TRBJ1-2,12,AISLGTGRYGYT
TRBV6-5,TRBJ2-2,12,ASTLGLATGELF
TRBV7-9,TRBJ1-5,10,ASRPQGGPQH
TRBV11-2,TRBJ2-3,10,ASTLGGDTQY
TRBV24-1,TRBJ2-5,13,ATSDTGTKQETQY
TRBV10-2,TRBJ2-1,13,ASIARGSSYNEQF
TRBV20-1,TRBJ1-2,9,SARGADGYT
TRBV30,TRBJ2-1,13,ACEKMTSGDNEQF
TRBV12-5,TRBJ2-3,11,ASGTEGADTQY
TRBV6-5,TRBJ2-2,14,ASSYGWTANTGELF
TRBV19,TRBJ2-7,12,ASSPSTGGSEQY
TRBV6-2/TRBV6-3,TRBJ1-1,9,ASSHGGEAF
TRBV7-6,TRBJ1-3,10,ASSPAGNTIY
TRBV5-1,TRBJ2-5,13,ASSIQSPPQETQY
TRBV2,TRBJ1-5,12,ASSGQNSNQPQH
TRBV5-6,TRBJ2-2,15,ASLGPSGTVSVGELF
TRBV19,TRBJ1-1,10,ASSIRNTEAF
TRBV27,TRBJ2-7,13,ASSFAGGLYYEQY
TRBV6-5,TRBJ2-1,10,ASVASHNEQF
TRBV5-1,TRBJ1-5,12,ASSSGQGGQPQH
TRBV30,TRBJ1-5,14,AWSWGGPALNQPQH
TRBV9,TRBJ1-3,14,ASSVSSGSSGNTIY
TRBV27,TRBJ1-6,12,ASRQRDRLSPLH
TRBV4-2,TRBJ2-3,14,ASSQEVAGGSDTQY
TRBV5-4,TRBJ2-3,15,ASSLLGTGVSTDTQY
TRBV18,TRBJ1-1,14,ASSQGVTVANTEAF
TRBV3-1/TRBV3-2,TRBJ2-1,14,ASSLFNSGGRDEQF
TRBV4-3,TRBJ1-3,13,ASSQEGGSGNTIY
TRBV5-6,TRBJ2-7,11,ASSSGSSYEQY
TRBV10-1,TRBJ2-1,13,ASSEWGSGYNEQF
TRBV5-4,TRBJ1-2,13,ASSLGEIGQYGYT
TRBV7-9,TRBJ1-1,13,ASSLSQGGNTEAF
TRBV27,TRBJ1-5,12,ASSGGGRDQPQH
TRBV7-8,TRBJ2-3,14,ASQQQDRGYTDTQY
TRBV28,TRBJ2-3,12,ASTGVTITDTQY
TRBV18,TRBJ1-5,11,ASSAQGGAAQH
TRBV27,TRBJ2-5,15,ASSLRPPTGTQETQY
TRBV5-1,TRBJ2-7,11,ASSPGQGVEQY
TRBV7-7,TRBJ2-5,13,ASSWSSARGETQY
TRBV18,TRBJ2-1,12,ASSPTTGGNEQF
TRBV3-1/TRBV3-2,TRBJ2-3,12,ASSPMASTDTQY
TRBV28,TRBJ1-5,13,ASSSGGEPFVAQH
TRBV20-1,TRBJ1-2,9,SAKGRTGYT
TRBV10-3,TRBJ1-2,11,AIRPGVNYGYT
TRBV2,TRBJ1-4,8,ASKADKLF
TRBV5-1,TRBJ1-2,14,ASSLAGTGSLDGYT